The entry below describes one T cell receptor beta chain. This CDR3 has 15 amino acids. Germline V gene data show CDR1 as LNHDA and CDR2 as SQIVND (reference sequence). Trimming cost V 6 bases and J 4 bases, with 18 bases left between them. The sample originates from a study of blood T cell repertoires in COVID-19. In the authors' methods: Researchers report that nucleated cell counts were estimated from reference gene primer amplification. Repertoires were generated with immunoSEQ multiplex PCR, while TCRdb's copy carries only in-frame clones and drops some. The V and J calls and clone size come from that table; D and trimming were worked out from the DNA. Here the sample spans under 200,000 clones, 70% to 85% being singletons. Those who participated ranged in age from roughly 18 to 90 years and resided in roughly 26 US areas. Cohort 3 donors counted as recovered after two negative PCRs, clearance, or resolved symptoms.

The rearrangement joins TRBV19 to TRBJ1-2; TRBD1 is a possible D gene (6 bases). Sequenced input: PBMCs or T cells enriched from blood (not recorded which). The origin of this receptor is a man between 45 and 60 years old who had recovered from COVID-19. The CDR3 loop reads CASSSTGEEVYGYTF. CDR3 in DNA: TGTGCCAGTAGCTCGACAGGCGAGGAGGTCTATGGCTACACCTTC.